This T cell receptor beta chain was identified during a study of cytomegalovirus exposure and HLA in healthy donors. The PCR used 60 Vbeta and 13 Jbeta primers. Method: immunoSEQ multiplex PCR; TCRdb's copy keeps in-frame clones and lacks some. The table lists 95,000 to 150,000 clones. The V end lost 0 bases, the J end lost 3 bases, and 9 bases lay between the germline ends. Germline CDR1 is GTSNPN and CDR2 is SVGIG (reference sequence). This CDR3 region has 15 residues. The V gene is TRBV30, the J gene TRBJ1-6, with D tentatively TRBD1 (6 bases). The sequenced sample consisted of PBMCs. This TCR came from a man aged 18 to 30 in good health and CMV-seronegative. CDR3 loop: CAWSVQGLYNSPLHF. The DNA of the CDR3 is TGTGCCTGGAGTGTCCAGGGGCTCTATAATTCACCCCTCCACTTT.